This T cell receptor (beta chain) emerged from a study of blood T cell repertoires in COVID-19. Study-wide background: Whether acute or convalescent, the COVID-19 samples came from the United States, Italy and Spain.

Per the study methods: Quantification of nucleated cells was approximated via reference gene primer amplification. Using immunoSEQ multiplex PCR, the repertoire was profiled, and TCRdb retains in-frame clones only, with some absent. The DNA was the basis for D and trimming; V, J and clone size are from that table. The sample comprises roughly 370,000 clones, around nine tenths of which are singletons, and 10% rests with the top ten. The CDR3 extends over 12 amino acids. Germline loops: CDR1 MDHEN, CDR2 SYDVKM. The V gene lost 8 bases and the J gene lost 6 bases, with 13 bases spanning the gap. Those who participated ranged in age from roughly 18 to 90 years and resided in roughly 26 US areas. Donors were grouped by their self-reported clinical history.

The genes are TRBV28 and TRBJ1-2, with D possibly TRBD1 on 5 matching bases. The origin of this receptor is a woman aged 50 to 65 who had recovered from COVID-19. Sequencing was performed on PBMCs or T cells enriched from blood (not recorded which). The CDR3 nucleotides are TGTGCCAGCCAACGCCCGGACAATGGCTACACCTTC. It encodes CASQRPDNGYTF.